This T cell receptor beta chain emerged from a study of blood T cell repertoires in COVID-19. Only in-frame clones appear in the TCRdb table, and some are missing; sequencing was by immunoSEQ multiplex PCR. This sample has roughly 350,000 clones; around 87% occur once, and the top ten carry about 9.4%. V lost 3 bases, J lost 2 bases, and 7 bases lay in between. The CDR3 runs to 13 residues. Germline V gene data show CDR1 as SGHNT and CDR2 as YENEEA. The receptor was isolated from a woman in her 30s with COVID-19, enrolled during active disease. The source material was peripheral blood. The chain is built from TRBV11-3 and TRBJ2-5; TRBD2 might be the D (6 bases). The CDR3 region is CASSLRDQETQYF. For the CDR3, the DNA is TGTGCCAGCAGCTTGCGGGATCAAGAGACCCAGTACTTC.